This TCR beta chain was sequenced in a study of CD8+ T cells in alopecia areata. Overall study: Tofacitinib therapy lasting 6 to 18 months was followed by 6 months off drug.

The investigators collected lesional scalp punch biopsies and peripheral blood from alopecia areata patients. PBMC-derived CD4+ and CD8+ T cells were sorted. The CDR3 length is 14 residues. V gave up 3 bases and J gave up 3 bases, with 11 bases separating them. Germline-derived CDR1 and CDR2 are SGHRS and YFSETQ. Extraction of RNA preceded its reverse transcription into cDNA, which served as the sequencing template. Sequencing used immunoSEQ multiplex PCR; TCRdb keeps in-frame clones, though not all of them. This table has around 140,000 clones, more than 40% appearing once. The clonotype originates from a human donor with alopecia areata. The chain employs TRBV5-1 and TRBJ2-3; no reliable D call. Material: CD4+ T cells sorted from blood. The CDR3 nucleotides read TGCGCCAGCAGCTCTTGGGCCACGACAGATACGCAGTATTTT. It specifies CASSSWATTDTQYF. Variable domain in full (rest from reference TRBV5-1 and TRBJ2-3): KAGVTQTPRYLIKTRGQQVTLSCSPISGHRSVSWYQQTPGQGLQFLFEYFSETQRNKGNFPGRFSGRQFSNSRSEMNVSTLELGDSALYLCASSSWATTDTQYFGPGTRLTVL.